The source of this TCR beta chain is a study of blood T cell repertoires in COVID-19. Turning to the study itself: COVID-19 samples from acute and convalescent phases originated in the United States, Italy and Spain. The analysed material was cDNA or gDNA that came from T cells, B-cell-depleted T cells, or PBMCs.

Per the authors' pipeline: Scientists estimated how many nucleated cells there were by amplifying reference gene primers. Method: immunoSEQ multiplex PCR; TCRdb's copy keeps in-frame clones and lacks some. For V, J and clone size, that table is used; D and trimming come from the DNA. This repertoire shows 45,000 or so clones, 86% found once; its top ten account for over 4.5%. Between the trimmed V and J ends, which lost 8 bases and 4 bases, there was a span of 14 bases. CDR3 length equals 13 residues. Germline V CDR1 and CDR2: MNHEY, SVGAGI. This chain links TRBV6-5 with TRBJ2-5, with D tentatively TRBD2 (7 bases). The material sequenced was peripheral blood. The receptor was derived from a middle-aged man with active COVID-19. CDR3 protein: CASPGGAGETQYF. In nucleotides, the CDR3 is TGTGCCAGCCCTGGGGGGGCCGGAGAGACCCAGTACTTC.